This T cell receptor (beta chain) derives from a study of OX40 agonist ivuxolimab in advanced cancers. V dropped 4 bases and J dropped 1; count of bases not matched to a gene: 4. Germline lookup yields CDR1 SGDLS and CDR2 YYNGEE. This CDR3 region has 15 residues. Method: immunoSEQ multiplex PCR; TCRdb's copy keeps in-frame clones and lacks some. The sample lists approximately 94,000 clones; roughly 90% were seen once. This specimen consisted of CD4+ or CD8+ T cells sorted from blood, obtained in a trial of the OX40 agonist ivuxolimab. The chain employs TRBV9 and TRBJ2-2, with TRBD1 matching 7 bases. The source is an adult with an advanced solid tumor such as melanoma, head and neck, liver or kidney cancer. In nucleotides, the CDR3 is TGTGCCAGCAGCCCCCGGACAGGGAACACCGGGGAGCTGTTTTTT. Protein product: CASSPRTGNTGELFF.